The sample holds many counts of the clone carrying this TCR beta chain. The library came from three nested PCR rounds adapted from ARM-PCR protocols. TCRdb fed the multiplex PCR reads into MiXCR, producing one record per CDR3 protein. The profile shows 60,000 or so distinct CDR3 sequences, about 56% of them singletons. The data belong to a study of tumor and adjacent non-tumor tissue in lung cancer. On the study more broadly: Aged about 31 to 80 years, patients included roughly 10 men and roughly five women with stage I to III disease. About 4.17 million productive TCRbeta reads were obtained per sample on average.

No cell sorting was done before RNA was extracted from the tissue. The normal lung tissue was taken more than 3 cm from the tumor edge. The receptor's source is a man aged 70-80 years with non-small cell lung cancer. Sequencing was carried out using distant non-tumor lung tissue.

The CDR3: CASRPLTGSEEKLFF. CDR3 DNA: TGTGCCAGCAGGCCCCTGACAGGGTCGGAAGAAAAACTGTTTTTT. The genes are TRBV6-6 and TRBJ1-4, with 7 bases fitting TRBD1. This CDR3 is built from 15 residues. The V gene end was trimmed by 6 bases and the J gene end by 8 bases; junction bases not matched to a gene: 12. The germline gives CDR1 MNHNY, CDR2 SVGAGI (reference sequence).